This T cell receptor (beta chain) comes out of a study of cytomegalovirus exposure and HLA in healthy donors. General observations from the study: Segments of the TCR beta V type were, in most cases, productive about 87% or about 30% of the time in an earlier analysis.

Both 60 Vbeta primers and 13 Jbeta primers went into the PCR. TCRdb keeps only in-frame clones here, not all; method: immunoSEQ multiplex PCR. The profile shows nearly 200,000 clones, roughly 80% of them singletons. Of note for this clone: Its antigen remains unknown.

From germline, CDR1 is LNHDA and CDR2 SQIVND (reference sequence). The germline V and J ends were trimmed by 3 bases and 12 bases, with 12 bases remaining between them. The CDR3 spans 12 residues. The origin of this receptor is a woman aged 45 to 65 in good health and CMV-seropositive. Sequencing input: PBMCs. V is TRBV19 and J is TRBJ1-5; no clear D. CDR3 nucleotide sequence: TGTGCCAGTAGTATGAATTGGCAAGTCCAGCATTTT. Translating it yields CASSMNWQVQHF.